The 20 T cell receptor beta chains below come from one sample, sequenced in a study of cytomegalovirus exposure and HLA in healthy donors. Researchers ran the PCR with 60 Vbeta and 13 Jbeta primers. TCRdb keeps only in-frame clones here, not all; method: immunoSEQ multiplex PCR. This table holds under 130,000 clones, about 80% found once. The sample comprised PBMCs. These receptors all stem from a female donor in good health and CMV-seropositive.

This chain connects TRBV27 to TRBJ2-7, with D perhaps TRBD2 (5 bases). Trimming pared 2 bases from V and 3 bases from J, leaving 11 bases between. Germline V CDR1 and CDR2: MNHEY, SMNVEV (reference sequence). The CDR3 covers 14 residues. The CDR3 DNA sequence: TGTGCCAGCAGTTTAAGGGAGCACGGCTACGAGCAGTACTTC. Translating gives CASSLREHGYEQYF.

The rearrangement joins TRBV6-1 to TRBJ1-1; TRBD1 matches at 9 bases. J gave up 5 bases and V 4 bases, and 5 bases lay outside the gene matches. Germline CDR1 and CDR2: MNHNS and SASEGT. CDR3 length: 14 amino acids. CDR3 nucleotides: TGTGCCAGCAGTGTAGGACAGGGGTGGACTGAAGCTTTCTTT. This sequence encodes CASSVGQGWTEAFF.

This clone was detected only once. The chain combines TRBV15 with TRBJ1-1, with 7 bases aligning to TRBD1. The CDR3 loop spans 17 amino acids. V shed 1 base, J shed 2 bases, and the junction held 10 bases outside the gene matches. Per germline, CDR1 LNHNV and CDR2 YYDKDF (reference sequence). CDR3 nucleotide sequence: TGTGCCACCAGCAGAGGAGGGACGACAGGGAGAAACACTGAAGCTTTCTTT. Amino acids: CATSRGGTTGRNTEAFF.

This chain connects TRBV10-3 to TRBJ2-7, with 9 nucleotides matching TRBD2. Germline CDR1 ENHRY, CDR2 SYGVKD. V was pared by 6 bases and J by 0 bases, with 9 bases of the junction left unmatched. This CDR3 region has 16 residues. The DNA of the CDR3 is TGTGCCATCAGCCGAGATCTAGCGGGATCCTCCTACGAGCAGTACTTC. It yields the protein CAISRDLAGSSYEQYF.

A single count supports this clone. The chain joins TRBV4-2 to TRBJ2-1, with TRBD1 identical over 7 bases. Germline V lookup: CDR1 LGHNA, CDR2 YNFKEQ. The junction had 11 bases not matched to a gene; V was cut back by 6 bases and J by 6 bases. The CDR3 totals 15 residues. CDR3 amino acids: CASRVDREVFNEQFF. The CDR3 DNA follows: TGTGCCAGCAGGGTCGACAGGGAAGTTTTCAATGAGCAGTTCTTC.

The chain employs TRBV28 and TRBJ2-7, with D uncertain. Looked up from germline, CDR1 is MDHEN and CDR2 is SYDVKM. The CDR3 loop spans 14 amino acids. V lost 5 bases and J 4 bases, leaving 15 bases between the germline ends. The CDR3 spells CASSAPESRYEQYF. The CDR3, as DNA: TGTGCCAGCAGTGCGCCCGAGAGTAGATACGAGCAGTACTTC.

The CDR3 is CASSTKDGRVSNQPQHF. CDR3 bases: TGTGCCAGCTCAACAAAAGACGGCAGGGTTAGTAATCAGCCCCAGCATTTT. The chain has TRBV18 and TRBJ1-5, with D possibly TRBD1 on 5 matching bases. Trimming shortened V by 5 bases and J by 4 bases, and 21 bases separated the two germline ends. Germline CDR1 is KGHSH and CDR2 is LQKENI. The CDR3 is 17 residues long.

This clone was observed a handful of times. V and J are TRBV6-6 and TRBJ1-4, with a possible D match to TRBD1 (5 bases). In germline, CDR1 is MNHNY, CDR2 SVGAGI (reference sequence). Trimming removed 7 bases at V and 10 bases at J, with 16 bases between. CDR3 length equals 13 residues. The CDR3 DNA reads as TGTGCCAGCACTACAGGCCACACGGGAAAACTGTTTTTT. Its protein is CASTTGHTGKLFF.

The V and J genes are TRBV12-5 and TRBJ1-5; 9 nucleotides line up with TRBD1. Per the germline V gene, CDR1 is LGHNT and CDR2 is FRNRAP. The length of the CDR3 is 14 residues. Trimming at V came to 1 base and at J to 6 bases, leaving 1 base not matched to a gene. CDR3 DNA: TGTGCTAGTGGTTTGGACAGGGGGCTTCAGCCCCAGCATTTT. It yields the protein CASGLDRGLQPQHF.

CDR3 protein: CASSEAGYYEQYF. CDR3 nucleotides: TGTGCCAGCTCCGAGGCAGGGTACTACGAGCAGTACTTC. This rearrangement joins TRBV2 to TRBJ2-7, with a tentative D call TRBD1 (5 bases). CDR3 length: 13 amino acids. Per germline, CDR1 SNHLY and CDR2 FYNNEI. Trimming removed 8 bases at V and 3 bases at J, with 14 bases between.

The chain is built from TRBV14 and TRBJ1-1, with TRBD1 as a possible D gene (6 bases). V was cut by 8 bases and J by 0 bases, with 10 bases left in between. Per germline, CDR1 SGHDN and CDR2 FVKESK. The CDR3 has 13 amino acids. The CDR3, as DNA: TGTGCCAGCCGGGAGGGGGTGAACACTGAAGCTTTCTTT. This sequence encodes CASREGVNTEAFF.

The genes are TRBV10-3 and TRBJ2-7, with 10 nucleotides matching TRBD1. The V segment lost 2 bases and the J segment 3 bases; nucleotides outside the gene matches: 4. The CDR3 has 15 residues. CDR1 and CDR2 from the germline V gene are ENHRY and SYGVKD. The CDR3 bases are TGTGCCATCAGTGAGACCTGGACAGGGGGCTACGAGCAGTACTTC. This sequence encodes CAISETWTGGYEQYF.

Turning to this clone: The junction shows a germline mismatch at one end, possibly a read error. The CDR3 reads CASSLAEGGNTQYF. The CDR3 DNA reads TGTGCTAGCAGCTTAGCCGAGGGTGGAAATACGCAGTATTTT. The rearrangement links TRBV7-7 to TRBJ2-3; D perhaps matches TRBD2 (5 bases). CDR1 and CDR2 from the germline V gene are SSHAT and FNYEAQ (reference sequence). This CDR3 comprises 14 residues.

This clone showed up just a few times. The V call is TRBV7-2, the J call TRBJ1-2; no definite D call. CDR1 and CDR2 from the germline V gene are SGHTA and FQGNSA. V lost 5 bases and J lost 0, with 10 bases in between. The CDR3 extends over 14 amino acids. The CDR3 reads CASSPPGSNYGYTF. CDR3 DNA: TGTGCCAGCAGCCCCCCGGGTTCTAACTATGGCTACACCTTC.

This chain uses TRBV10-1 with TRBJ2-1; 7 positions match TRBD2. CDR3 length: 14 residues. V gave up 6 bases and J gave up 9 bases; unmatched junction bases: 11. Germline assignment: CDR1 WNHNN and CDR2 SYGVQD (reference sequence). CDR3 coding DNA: TGCGCCAGCAGCCCTCGGGTAGCGGGTGGTGAGCAGTTCTTC. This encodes CASSPRVAGGEQFF.

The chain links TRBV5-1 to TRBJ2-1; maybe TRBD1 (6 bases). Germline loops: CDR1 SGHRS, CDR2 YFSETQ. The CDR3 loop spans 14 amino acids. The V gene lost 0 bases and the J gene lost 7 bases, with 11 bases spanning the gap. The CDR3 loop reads CASSLGGPENEQFF. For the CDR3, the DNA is TGCGCCAGCAGCTTGGGGGGGCCCGAGAATGAGCAGTTCTTC.

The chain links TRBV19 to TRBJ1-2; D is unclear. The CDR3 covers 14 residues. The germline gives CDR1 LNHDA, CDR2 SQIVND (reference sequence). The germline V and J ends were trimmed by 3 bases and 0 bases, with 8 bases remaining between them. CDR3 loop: CASSISSANYGYTF. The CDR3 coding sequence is TGTGCCAGTAGTATCAGTTCAGCTAACTATGGCTACACCTTC.

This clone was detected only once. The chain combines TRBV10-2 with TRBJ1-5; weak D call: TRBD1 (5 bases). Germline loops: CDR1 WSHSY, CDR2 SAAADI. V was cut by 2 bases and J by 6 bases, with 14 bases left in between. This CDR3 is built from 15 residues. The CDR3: CASSEPPAGFQPQHF. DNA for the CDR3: TGCGCCAGCAGTGAGCCCCCCGCAGGGTTTCAGCCCCAGCATTTT.

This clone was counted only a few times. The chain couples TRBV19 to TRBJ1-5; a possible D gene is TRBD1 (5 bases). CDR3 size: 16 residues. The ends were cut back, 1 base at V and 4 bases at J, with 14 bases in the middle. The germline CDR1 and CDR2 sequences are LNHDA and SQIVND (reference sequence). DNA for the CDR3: TGTGCCAGTAGTATAGCAGGACAACCTAGGAATCAGCCCCAGCATTTT. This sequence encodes CASSIAGQPRNQPQHF.

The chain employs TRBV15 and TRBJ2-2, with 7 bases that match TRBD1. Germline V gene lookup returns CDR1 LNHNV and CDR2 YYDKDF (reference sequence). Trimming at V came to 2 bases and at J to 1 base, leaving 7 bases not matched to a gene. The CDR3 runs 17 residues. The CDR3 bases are TGTGCCACCAGCAGAAAACAGGGGCCATTGAACACCGGGGAGCTGTTTTTT. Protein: CATSRKQGPLNTGELFF.